This T cell receptor (beta chain) was sequenced for a study of blood T cells in healthy people across ages. Study results and limitations: Age showed a roughly linear inverse relationship with TCR beta diversity per million T cells. For the donors, CMV status was unknown and possibly confounded expanded clonotype changes. The percentage of naive T cells correlated strongly with TCR beta diversity. More naive CD4+ cells and higher diversity marked long-lived donors relative to aged donors.

A second roughly 7 to 11 cycle PCR used barcoded and J-beta primers. TCRdb recomputed calls from the 5' RACE reads with MiXCR, one row per CDR3 protein. Of roughly 2 million distinct CDR3 sequences in the sample, around 50% were seen once. Turning to this clonotype: Its antigen is as yet unknown.

This sequence originates from a woman aged 40 to 55 in good health. Sequencing input: blood.

CDR3 amino acids: CASSSSRQTNYGYTF. The CDR3, as DNA: TGTGCCAGCAGCTCGAGTCGACAGACTAACTATGGCTACACCTTC. The rearrangement joins TRBV11-2 to TRBJ1-2, with D perhaps matching TRBD1 (5 bases). The CDR3 spans 15 residues. V lost 4 bases and J lost 0, with 12 bases in between. Germline loops: CDR1 SGHAT, CDR2 FQNNGV.